Listed here is a single T cell receptor beta chain. The data were taken from a study of T-cell reconstitution after alpha-beta-depleted transplantation in children. Using unique molecular identifiers, the investigators prepared the TCRbeta library. TCRdb re-derived calls from the PCR reads in MiXCR, one entry per CDR3 protein. The table records some 450,000 distinct CDR3 sequences, approximately 42% of them present only once. Germline V gene lookup returns CDR1 MNHNS and CDR2 SASEGT. The V gene lost 5 bases and the J gene lost 4 bases, with 14 bases spanning the gap. The CDR3 sequence is 14 residues long.

Source: PBMCs, taken before TCRalphabeta/CD19-depleted stem cell transplant. This sequence originates from a girl aged 2 to 9 with aplastic anemia, due to receive a stem cell transplant. The J gene is TRBJ1-2, the V gene TRBV6-1; weak D call: TRBD1 (5 bases). The CDR3 DNA reads TGTGCCAGCAGTACATCCGGGACGTCCTATGGCTACACCTTC. This gives the protein CASSTSGTSYGYTF.